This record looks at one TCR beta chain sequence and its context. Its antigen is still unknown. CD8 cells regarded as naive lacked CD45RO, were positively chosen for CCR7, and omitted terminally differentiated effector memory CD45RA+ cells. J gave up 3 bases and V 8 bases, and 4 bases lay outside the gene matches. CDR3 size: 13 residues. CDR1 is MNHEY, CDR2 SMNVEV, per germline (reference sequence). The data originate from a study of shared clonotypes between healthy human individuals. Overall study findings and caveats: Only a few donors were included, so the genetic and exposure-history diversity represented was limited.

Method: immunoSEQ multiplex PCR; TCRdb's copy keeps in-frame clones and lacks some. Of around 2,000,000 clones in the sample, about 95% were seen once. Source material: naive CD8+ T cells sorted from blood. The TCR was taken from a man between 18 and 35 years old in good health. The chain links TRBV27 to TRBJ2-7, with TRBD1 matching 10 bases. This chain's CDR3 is CASGQGVYYEQYF. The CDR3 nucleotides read TGTGCCAGCGGACAGGGGGTTTACTACGAGCAGTACTTC.